Presented here are 18 T cell receptor beta chains from one specimen sequenced in a study of T cell responses to AZD1222 COVID-19 vaccine. The repertoire was sequenced with immunoSEQ multiplex PCR; TCRdb's copy has only in-frame clones and lacks some. The repertoire holds around 120,000 clones, with approximately 85% as singletons. Sequenced material: peripheral blood, taken on day 0 of MenACWY control vaccination. All receptors derive from an adult in good health.

The chain is built from TRBV24-1 and TRBJ2-5, with 9 bases aligning to TRBD1. V shed 4 bases, J shed 5 bases, and the junction held 4 bases outside the gene matches. Germline assignment: CDR1 KGHDR and CDR2 SFDVKD. The CDR3 totals 14 residues. CDR3 protein: CATSDRQGGETQYF. CDR3 nucleotides: TGTGCCACCAGTGACCGACAGGGGGGGGAGACCCAGTACTTC.

The V call is TRBV28, the J call TRBJ2-7; D gene uncertain. Germline CDR1 and CDR2: MDHEN and SYDVKM. The CDR3 sequence is 13 residues long. The V gene lost 1 base and the J gene lost 4 bases, with 8 bases spanning the gap. CDR3 loop: CASSLFPFYEQYF. The CDR3 DNA sequence: TGTGCCAGCAGTTTATTTCCCTTTTACGAGCAGTACTTC.

V is TRBV5-1 and J is TRBJ2-7; 7 nucleotides agree with TRBD1. This CDR3 is built from 14 residues. V lost 4 bases to trimming and J lost 3 bases; unmatched junction nucleotides: 7. Germline V gives CDR1 SGHRS, CDR2 YFSETQ. CDR3 nucleotides: TGCGCCAGCAGCCCCTCAGGACAGGTCTACGAGCAGTACTTC. Its translation is CASSPSGQVYEQYF. Full variable domain (remainder filled in from reference TRBV5-1 and TRBJ2-7): KAGVTQTPRYLIKTRGQQVTLSCSPISGHRSVSWYQQTPGQGLQFLFEYFSETQRNKGNFPGRFSGRQFSNSRSEMNVSTLELGDSALYLCASSPSGQVYEQYFGPGTRLTVT.

The chain carries TRBV28 and TRBJ1-2; no clear D. Per germline, CDR1 MDHEN and CDR2 SYDVKM. This CDR3 is 13 amino acids long. Trimming stripped 7 bases from V and 6 bases from J, with 15 bases between. The CDR3 nucleotides are TGTGCCAGCATCATGAGAGATTCTAATGGCTACACCTTC. It codes for CASIMRDSNGYTF.

The chain couples TRBV5-1 to TRBJ2-2; D is uncertain. Germline V gene sequence: CDR1 SGHRS, CDR2 YFSETQ. CDR3 size: 14 residues. The V and J ends lost 4 bases and 4 bases respectively, with 11 bases between them. CDR3: CASSPVVVTGELFF. CDR3 in DNA: TGCGCCAGCAGCCCTGTGGTGGTCACCGGGGAGCTGTTTTTT.

The V and J genes are TRBV6-7 and TRBJ1-1; 9 bases map to TRBD1. TRBV6-7 is treated as an ORF (open reading frame) with a function not yet certain. There are 18 residues in the CDR3. Trimming at V came to 5 bases and at J to 1 base, leaving 14 bases not matched to a gene. CDR3: CASSPNRGQVFRNTEAFF. The CDR3 nucleotides read TGTGCCAGCAGTCCCAACAGGGGGCAGGTGTTTAGGAACACTGAAGCTTTCTTT.

This rearrangement joins TRBV11-2 to TRBJ1-3; no clear D gene. CDR3 size: 15 residues. Germline CDR1 is SGHAT and CDR2 is FQNNGV. Between the trimmed V and J ends, which lost 1 base and 0 bases, there was a span of 7 bases. CDR3 sequence (DNA): TGTGCCAGCAGCTTAGGTGGCAACTCTGGAAACACCATATATTTT. Translation: CASSLGGNSGNTIYF.

This clone appeared once. V gene TRBV6-6 combines with J gene TRBJ1-6; D uncertain. The ends were cut back, 0 bases at V and 6 bases at J, with 9 bases in the middle. The CDR3 is 15 amino acids. The germline CDR1 and CDR2 sequences are MNHNY and SVGAGI (reference sequence). CDR3 amino acids: CASSYSIQSNSPLHF. The CDR3 DNA reads TGTGCCAGCAGTTACTCTATCCAGTCTAATTCACCCCTCCACTTT.

The chain has TRBV6-2 or TRBV6-3 and TRBJ2-7; 8 nucleotides line up with TRBD2. V dropped 2 bases and J dropped 3; count of bases not matched to a gene: 6. The CDR3 consists of 15 residues. Germline loops: CDR1 MNHEY, CDR2 SVGEGT. Here the CDR3 reads CASSYGAGAIYEQYF. DNA of the CDR3: TGTGCCAGCAGTTACGGAGCGGGGGCTATCTACGAGCAGTACTTC.

This clone was detected only once. The rearrangement links TRBV5-1 to TRBJ1-2; a possible D gene is TRBD1 (5 bases). Germline V gene data show CDR1 as SGHRS and CDR2 as YFSETQ. This CDR3 has 15 residues. Trimming cost V 3 bases and J 2 bases, with 14 bases left between them. The CDR3 nucleotides are TGCGCCAGCAGCTCCGCCGACAGACCCAACTATGGCTACACCTTC. Protein: CASSSADRPNYGYTF. Combining the CDR3 with reference TRBV5-1 and TRBJ1-2 gives the whole variable domain KAGVTQTPRYLIKTRGQQVTLSCSPISGHRSVSWYQQTPGQGLQFLFEYFSETQRNKGNFPGRFSGRQFSNSRSEMNVSTLELGDSALYLCASSSADRPNYGYTFGSGTRLTVV.

The V call is TRBV11-2, the J call TRBJ2-2; 9 positions agree with TRBD2. The CDR3 loop spans 15 amino acids. CDR1 and CDR2 from the germline V gene are SGHAT and FQNNGV. V was pared by 5 bases and J by 2 bases, with 3 bases of the junction left unmatched. The CDR3 loop is CASSRSGSNTGELFF. CDR3 nucleotides: TGTGCCAGCAGCCGTAGCGGGAGTAACACCGGGGAGCTGTTTTTT.

CDR3 sequence reads: CASSHLRGYNEQFF. The DNA for the CDR3 is TGTGCCAGCAGCCATTTACGGGGCTACAATGAGCAGTTCTTC. The chain uses TRBV28 and TRBJ2-1; tentatively, D is TRBD2 (5 bases). CDR1 MDHEN and CDR2 SYDVKM come from the germline V gene. The ends were cut back, 6 bases at V and 3 bases at J, with 12 bases in the middle. CDR3 size: 14 residues.

The gene calls are TRBV2 and TRBJ2-7; TRBD2 might be the D (5 bases). The V gene lost 6 bases and the J gene lost 2 bases, with 14 bases spanning the gap. CDR1 and CDR2 from the germline V gene are SNHLY and FYNNEI. This CDR3 is 14 amino acids long. CDR3 region: CASRDLATTYEQYF. The CDR3 bases are TGTGCCAGCAGGGACCTAGCTACTACCTACGAGCAGTACTTC.

The rearrangement uses TRBV7-9 and TRBJ2-1; D could derive from TRBD1 or TRBD2 (5 bases each). The CDR3 totals 15 residues. Trimming cost V 1 base and J 0 bases, with 7 bases left between them. CDR1 and CDR2 from the germline V gene are SEHNR and FQNEAQ (reference sequence). The chain's CDR3 is CASSLGGGSYNEQFF. The DNA of the CDR3 is TGTGCCAGCAGCTTAGGTGGGGGCTCCTACAATGAGCAGTTCTTC.

For the CDR3, the DNA is TGTGCCAGCAGCTTCCTCCTCGCCTACGAGCAGTACTTC. Translating gives CASSFLLAYEQYF. The gene calls are TRBV11-2 and TRBJ2-7, with unresolved D. Looked up from germline, CDR1 is SGHAT and CDR2 is FQNNGV. The CDR3 consists of 13 residues. Deletions cut 3 bases from V and 2 bases from J, with 8 bases between.

V gene TRBV2 combines with J gene TRBJ2-7; D is unresolved. V was trimmed by 3 bases and J by 0 bases, leaving 9 bases between them. The length of the CDR3 is 14 residues. Germline assignment: CDR1 SNHLY and CDR2 FYNNEI. In DNA, the CDR3 is TGTGCCAGCAGTGATTTGGTCGGCTCCTACGAGCAGTACTTC. Residues: CASSDLVGSYEQYF.

The CDR3 coding sequence is TGTGCCAGCAGTTCCCCAGGGACGGGGCTCGAGGAGCAGTACTTC. Amino acids: CASSSPGTGLEEQYF. V and J are TRBV28 and TRBJ2-7; D is possibly TRBD1 or TRBD2 (5 bases each). Between the trimmed V and J ends, which lost 4 bases and 7 bases, there was a span of 20 bases. In germline, CDR1 is MDHEN, CDR2 SYDVKM. This CDR3 spans 15 amino acids.

The CDR3 nucleotides are TGTGCCAGCACTCCCGGGACAACTAGCACAGATACGCAGTATTTT. Encoded protein: CASTPGTTSTDTQYF. The chain joins TRBV6-6 to TRBJ2-3; a weak D match, TRBD1 (6 bases). Trimming took off 7 bases at V and 0 bases at J, with 14 bases between the two ends. The CDR3 runs to 15 residues. Per germline, CDR1 MNHNY and CDR2 SVGAGI (reference sequence).